These T cell receptor beta chains were read from a single sample in a study of control samples from healthy donors and cancer patients. The data were produced by immunoSEQ multiplex PCR, yet TCRdb's version contains in-frame clones alone and is incomplete. The profile shows 390,000 or so clones, around 90% of them singletons. The sequencing sample was made of PBMCs. The receptors here all came from a man between 35 and 55 years old with head and neck cancer. Both conserved end residues are part of each CDR3. D genes are given only for firm matches. Rows may omit the clone size; those that give it use once, few, many or a size class.

TRBJ1-4	NA	NA	TRBV4-3	CASSQDLRGTNEKLFF	TGCGCCAGCAGCCAAGATTTGAGGGGGACTAATGAAAAACTGTTTTTT
TRBJ2-6	NA	NA	TRBV5-1	CASSLDGTGANVLTF	TGCGCCAGCAGCTTGGACGGAACTGGGGCCAACGTCCTGACTTTC
TRBJ2-2	NA	NA	TRBV12-3/TRBV12-4	CASNTVTGELFF	TGTGCCAGCAATACAGTCACCGGGGAGCTGTTTTTT
TRBJ1-1	NA	TRBD1	TRBV5-1	CASSFPRTGGDTEAFF	TGCGCCAGCAGCTTTCCTAGGACAGGGGGAGACACTGAAGCTTTCTTT
TRBJ2-3	NA	NA	TRBV7-2	CASSLAGPSTDTQYF	TGTGCCAGCAGCTTAGCTGGACCGAGCACAGATACGCAGTATTTT
TRBJ2-7	few	TRBD1	TRBV9	CASSKGQGAGEQYF	TGTGCCAGCAGCAAGGGACAGGGGGCGGGAGAGCAGTACTTC
TRBJ2-6	NA	NA	TRBV10-1	CASFKTGISGANVLTF	TGCGCCAGCTTCAAGACCGGCATCTCCGGGGCCAACGTCCTGACTTTC
TRBJ2-2	NA	NA	TRBV23-1	CASSPHPETDEHRGAVF	TGCGCCAGCAGTCCTCATCCGGAGACAGACGAACACCGGGGAGCTGTTTTT
TRBJ2-2	once	NA	TRBV28	CASSLVGGTGELFF	TGTGCCAGCAGTTTAGTAGGGGGCACCGGGGAGCTGTTTTTT
TRBJ1-1	NA	NA	TRBV11-2	CASSLVGGNTEAFF	TGTGCCAGCAGCTTAGTTGGGGGGAACACTGAAGCTTTCTTT